This record covers a single TCR beta chain. This CDR3 spans 15 amino acids. CDR1 is MNHNY, CDR2 SVGAGI, per germline (reference sequence). The V gene lost 6 bases and the J gene lost 5 bases, with 17 bases spanning the gap. Authors' processing steps: Amplification of reference gene primers was used by the study to estimate nucleated cell counts. The assay was immunoSEQ multiplex PCR, and TCRdb's table has in-frame clones only and misses some. That table supplies the V and J calls and clone size; D and trimming were determined from the DNA. The sample lists around 98,000 clones, 82% occurring once. The data originate from a study of blood T cell repertoires in COVID-19. Study context: Samples of COVID-19 (acute and convalescent) were obtained from the United States, Italy and Spain. The cDNA or gDNA used as material had been derived from T cells, B-cell-depleted T cells, or PBMCs.

The sequencing sample was made of peripheral blood. The sequence came from a man aged 70 or older with active or convalescent COVID-19. The rearrangement links TRBV6-6 to TRBJ1-5, with D uncertain. The CDR3 here is CASSEPSRVDQPQHF. The DNA for the CDR3 is TGTGCCAGCAGCGAGCCGTCGCGGGTGGATCAGCCCCAGCATTTT.